A selection of T cell receptor beta chains follows, all from one sample in a study of blood T cell repertoires in COVID-19. The table came from immunoSEQ multiplex PCR; TCRdb's copy has only in-frame clones and leaves some out. The sample has fewer than 180,000 clones; 65% to 90% are singletons. The source material was peripheral blood. These receptors all stem from a man in his sixties or seventies with acute or convalescent COVID-19. The CDR3 runs from the conserved cysteine through the conserved F or W. Fields, in order: V gene, D gene, J gene, CDR3 length, clone size, CDR3 DNA, CDR3 protein. D genes are given only for firm matches. A row's size may be missing; if present it is once, few, many or a size class.

TRBV13	TRBD1	TRBJ2-5	14	-	TGTGCCAGCAGCTCGGACAGGGGAGACGAGACCCAGTACTTC	CASSSDRGDETQYF
TRBV11-2	-	TRBJ1-1	13	-	TGTGCCAGCAGCAACCAGGAGAACACTGAAGCTTTCTTT	CASSNQENTEAFF
TRBV27	-	TRBJ2-3	12	-	TGTGCCAGCAGTCAGCGGGCAGATACGCAGTATTTT	CASSQRADTQYF
TRBV7-2	-	TRBJ2-1	15	-	TGTGCCAGCAGCTTAGGAGGGTACCCTTACAATGAGCAGTTCTTC	CASSLGGYPYNEQFF
TRBV2	TRBD2	TRBJ2-2	15	-	TGTGCCAGCAGAGGGACTAGCGGGAGGGCCGGGGAGCTGTTTTTT	CASRGTSGRAGELFF
TRBV5-4	-	TRBJ2-5	15	few	TGTGCCAGCAGCTTGGACGGGTACGAAAAAGAGACCCAGTACTTC	CASSLDGYEKETQYF
TRBV9	TRBD1	TRBJ1-4	14	-	TGTGCCAGCGCCCGGACAGGAGCTAATGAAAAACTGTTTTTT	CASARTGANEKLFF
TRBV28	TRBD1	TRBJ1-1	12	once	TGTGCCAGCAGTTTATCCAGGGGGTTAGCTTTCTTT	CASSLSRGLAFF
TRBV29-1	-	TRBJ2-7	18	-	TGCAGCGTGGGGGTCCTCCGGGACCACAGAGGGGGATCCTACGAGCAGTACTTC	CSVGVLRDHRGGSYEQYF
TRBV7-6	TRBD1	TRBJ2-3	16	-	TGTGCCAGCAGCCCACAGGGGGCCGCTCCCACAGATACGCAGTATTTT	CASSPQGAAPTDTQYF
TRBV3-1/TRBV3-2	-	TRBJ1-3	15	-	TGTGCCAGCAGCCAGGTACAGGGATCTGGAAACACCATATATTTT	CASSQVQGSGNTIYF
TRBV19	-	TRBJ1-5	14	-	TGTGCCAGTAGTATAGTCCCACTCAATCAGCCCCAGCATTTT	CASSIVPLNQPQHF
TRBV6-5	TRBD1	TRBJ2-3	15	-	TGTGCCAGCAGTTTCGGGACAGTCCCAGGGGATACGCAGTATTTT	CASSFGTVPGDTQYF
TRBV28	TRBD2	TRBJ2-5	13	-	TGTGCCACCTATAGCGGGAGTAGCGAGACCCAGTACTTC	CATYSGSSETQYF
TRBV7-9	TRBD2	TRBJ2-2	17	many	TGTGCCAGCAGCGTAGGCGGGACTAGCGGGAACACCGGGGAGCTGTTTTTT	CASSVGGTSGNTGELFF
TRBV28	TRBD1	TRBJ1-6	17	-	TGTGCCAGCAGAAAAGGGACAGGGGAGAGGAATAATTCACCCCTCCACTTT	CASRKGTGERNNSPLHF
TRBV3-1/TRBV3-2	TRBD2	TRBJ2-3	15	-	TGTGCCAGCAGTACCGGGAGGCGGTCCACAGATACGCAGTATTTT	CASSTGRRSTDTQYF
TRBV11-2	-	TRBJ1-1	14	-	TGTGCCAGCAGCTTACTCTCTCCCAACACTGAAGCTTTCTTT	CASSLLSPNTEAFF
TRBV7-2	-	TRBJ1-2	14	-	TGTGCCAGCAGCTTACACAACACTAACTATGGCTACACCTTC	CASSLHNTNYGYTF
TRBV4-2	-	TRBJ2-7	16	few	TGTGCCAGCAGCCAAGATTTTCCCGGGAGCTCCTACGAGCAGTACTTC	CASSQDFPGSSYEQYF